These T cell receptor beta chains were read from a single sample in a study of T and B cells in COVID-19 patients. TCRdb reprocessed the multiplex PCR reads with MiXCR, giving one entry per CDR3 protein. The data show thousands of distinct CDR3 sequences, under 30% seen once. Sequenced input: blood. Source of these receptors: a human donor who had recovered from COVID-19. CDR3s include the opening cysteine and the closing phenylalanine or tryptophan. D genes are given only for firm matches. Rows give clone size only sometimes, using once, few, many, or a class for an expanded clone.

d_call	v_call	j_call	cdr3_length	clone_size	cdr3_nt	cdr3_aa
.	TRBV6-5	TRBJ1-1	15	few	TGTGCCAGCAGGCAACGGGGCCCGAGGAACACTGAAGCTTTCTTT	CASRQRGPRNTEAFF
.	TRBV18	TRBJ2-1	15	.	TGTGCCAGCTCACCACCGGGGGACCTTTACAATGAGCAGTTCTTC	CASSPPGDLYNEQFF
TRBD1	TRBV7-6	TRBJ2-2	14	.	TGTGCCAGCACCGACAGGGCGAACACCGGGGAGCTGTTTTTT	CASTDRANTGELFF
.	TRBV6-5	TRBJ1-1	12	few	TGTGCCAGCCGTAGGATGAACACTGAAGCTTTCTTT	CASRRMNTEAFF
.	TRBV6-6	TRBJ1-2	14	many	TGTGCCAGCTCCCAACTCGACCCGGGAAATGGCTACACCTTC	CASSQLDPGNGYTF
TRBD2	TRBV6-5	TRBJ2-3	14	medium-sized	TGTGCCAGCACCCCGCCGGGACTATTTGATACGCAGTATTTT	CASTPPGLFDTQYF
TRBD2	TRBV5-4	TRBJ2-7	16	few	TGTGCCAGCAGCTTGGGGACTAGCGGAGGAAACTACGAGCAGTACTTC	CASSLGTSGGNYEQYF
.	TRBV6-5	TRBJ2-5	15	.	TGTGCCAGCAGTTACTCTACGGCTAGGACGGAGACCCAGTACTTC	CASSYSTARTETQYF
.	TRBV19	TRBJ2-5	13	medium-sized	TGTGCCAGTAAGGTCAGGGATCAAGAGACCCAGTACTTC	CASKVRDQETQYF
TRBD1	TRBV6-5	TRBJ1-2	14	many	TGTGCCAGCAGTACTTACAGGGGAAACTATGGCTACACCTTC	CASSTYRGNYGYTF
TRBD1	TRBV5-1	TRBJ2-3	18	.	TGCGCCAGCACCCCTGGTGGGACAGCCACCTCTGGCACAGATACGCAGTATTTT	CASTPGGTATSGTDTQYF
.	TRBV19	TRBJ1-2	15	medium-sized	TGTGCCAGTAGCCTTGGACTTGGGAGGGACTATGGCTACACCTTC	CASSLGLGRDYGYTF
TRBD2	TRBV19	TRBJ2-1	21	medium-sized	TGTGCCAGTAGTATAGAAACGGCAAGCCGAACTAGCGGGAGGGCCAGGAATGAGCAGTTCTTC	CASSIETASRTSGRARNEQFF
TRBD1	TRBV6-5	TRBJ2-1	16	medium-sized	TGTGCCAGCAGACCGACAGGGATAAGCTCCTACAATGAGCAGTTCTTC	CASRPTGISSYNEQFF
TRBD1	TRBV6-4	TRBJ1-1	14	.	TGTGCCAGCAGGGGACAGGGGGGGAACACTGAAGCTTTCTTT	CASRGQGGNTEAFF
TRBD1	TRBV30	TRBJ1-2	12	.	TGTGCCTGGAGCCCTGGACAGGATGGCTACACCTTC	CAWSPGQDGYTF
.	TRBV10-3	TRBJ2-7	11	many	TGTGCCATCAGTGAGTCCCACGAGCAGTACTTC	CAISESHEQYF
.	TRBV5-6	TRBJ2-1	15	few	TGTGCCAGCAGCCAAGAAGGTTATAGCCACAATGAGCAGTTCTTC	CASSQEGYSHNEQFF
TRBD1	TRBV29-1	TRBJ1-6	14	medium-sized	TGCAGCGTTTCCCTGACAGGGACGGATTCACCCCTCCACTTT	CSVSLTGTDSPLHF
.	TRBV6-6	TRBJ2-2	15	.	TGTGCCAGCAGCAACGAGGGGGGAAGAACCGGGGAGCTGTTTTTT	CASSNEGGRTGELFF
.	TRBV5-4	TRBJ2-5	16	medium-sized	TGTGCCAGCAGCTTGGGCGGACGATCGGAGGGAGAGACCCAGTACTTC	CASSLGGRSEGETQYF
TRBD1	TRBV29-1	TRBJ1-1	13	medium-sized	TGCAGCGTGGAGGGGACAGGGTACACTGAAGCTTTCTTT	CSVEGTGYTEAFF
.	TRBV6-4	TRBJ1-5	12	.	TGTGCCAGCAACAGGGTGAATCAGCCCCAGCATTTT	CASNRVNQPQHF
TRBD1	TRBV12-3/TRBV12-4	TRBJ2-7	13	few	TGTGCCAGCAGTCGACAGGGGTTGGACGAGCAGTACTTC	CASSRQGLDEQYF
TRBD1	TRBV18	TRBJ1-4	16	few	TGTGCCAGCTCACCGCCCTTAACAGGGGCGGGTGAAAAACTGTTTTTT	CASSPPLTGAGEKLFF
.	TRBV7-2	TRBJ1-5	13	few	TGTGCCAGCAGCCGTGGGGGCCCTCAGCCCCAGCATTTT	CASSRGGPQPQHF
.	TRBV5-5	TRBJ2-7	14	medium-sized	TGTGCCAGCAGCCCTAGCTCACAGTCCTACGAGCAGTACTTC	CASSPSSQSYEQYF
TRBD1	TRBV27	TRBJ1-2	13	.	TGTGCCAGCAGTTTCGCGGGACAGGCCGGCTACACCTTC	CASSFAGQAGYTF
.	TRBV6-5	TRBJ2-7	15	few	TGTGCCAGCAGTTACACGGGGGGCGTCGACTCCGAGCAGTACTTC	CASSYTGGVDSEQYF
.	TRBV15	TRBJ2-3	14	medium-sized	TGTGCCACCAGCAGGGGAAGGGCGGTAGATACGCAGTATTTT	CATSRGRAVDTQYF
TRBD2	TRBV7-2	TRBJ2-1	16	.	TGTGCCAGCAGCTTCGGGGGGACCCCGGCATACAATGAGCAGTTCTTC	CASSFGGTPAYNEQFF
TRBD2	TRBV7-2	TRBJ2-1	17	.	TGTGCCAGCAGCTTAGGGACTAGCGGGTTACGCTACAATGAGCAGTTCTTC	CASSLGTSGLRYNEQFF
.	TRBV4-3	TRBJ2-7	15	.	TGCGCCAGCAGCCAAGACCGGGGGGCCCTCTACGAGCAGTACTTC	CASSQDRGALYEQYF
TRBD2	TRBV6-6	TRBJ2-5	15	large	TGTGCCAGCAGTCCCTGGGCGGGGGAGCAAGAGACCCAGTACTTC	CASSPWAGEQETQYF
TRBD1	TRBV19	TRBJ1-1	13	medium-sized	TGTGCCAGTAGTGGACAGGACAACACTGAAGCTTTCTTT	CASSGQDNTEAFF
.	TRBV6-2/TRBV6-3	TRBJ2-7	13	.	TGTGCCAGCAGGCAGGGGTTTAACTACGAGCAGTACTTC	CASRQGFNYEQYF
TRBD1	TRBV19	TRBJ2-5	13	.	TGTGCCAGTAGTACACAGGGGGCTGAGACCCAGTACTTC	CASSTQGAETQYF
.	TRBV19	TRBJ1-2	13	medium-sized	TGTGCCAGTAGTATACCGCAGGGAGGTGGCTACACCTTC	CASSIPQGGGYTF
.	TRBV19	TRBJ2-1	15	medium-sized	TGTGCCAGTAGTGCACCGGGACTCGCCATCCGGGAGCAGTTCTTC	CASSAPGLAIREQFF
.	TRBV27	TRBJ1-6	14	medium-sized	TGTGCCAGCAGTTTGCGGGGTCCTAATTCACCCCTCCACTTT	CASSLRGPNSPLHF
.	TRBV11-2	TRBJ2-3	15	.	TGTGCCAGCAGCTCAGCGTCGGGGTGGCGGGATACGCAGTATTTT	CASSSASGWRDTQYF
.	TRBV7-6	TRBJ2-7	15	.	TGTGCCAGCAGCTTATTAGGGATCAGCTCCTACGAGCAGTACTTC	CASSLLGISSYEQYF
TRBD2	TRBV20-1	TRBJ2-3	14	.	TGCAGGTATAGCGGGGGGGCCCTCACAGATACGCAGTATTTT	CRYSGGALTDTQYF
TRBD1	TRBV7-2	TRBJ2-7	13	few	TGTGCCAGCAGCAAGACAGGGAATGGCGAGCAGTACTTC	CASSKTGNGEQYF
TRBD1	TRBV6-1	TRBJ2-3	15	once	TGTGCCAGCAGCCTTAGGACAGGGGTGGCAGATACGCAGTATTTT	CASSLRTGVADTQYF
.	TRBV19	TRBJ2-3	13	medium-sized	TGTGCCAGTAGTATAAGGAGGGGGGATACGCAGTATTTT	CASSIRRGDTQYF
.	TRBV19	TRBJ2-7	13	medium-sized	TGTGCCAGTAGTACAGCGGGCCAAAACGAGCAGTACTTC	CASSTAGQNEQYF
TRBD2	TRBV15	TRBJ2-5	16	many	TGTGCCACCAGCAGAGTAACAGCGGGAGGTAAAGAGACCCAGTACTTC	CATSRVTAGGKETQYF
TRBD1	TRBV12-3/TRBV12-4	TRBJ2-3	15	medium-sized	TGTGCCAGCAGTTTAGGGGACAGATACACAGATACGCAGTATTTT	CASSLGDRYTDTQYF
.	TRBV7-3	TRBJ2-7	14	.	TGTGCCAGCAGCCCAGCGCTAAAGTCCTACGAGCAGTACTTC	CASSPALKSYEQYF
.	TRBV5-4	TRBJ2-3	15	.	TGTGCCAGCAGCCCGCCGACATGGGAGGCAGATACGCAGTATTTT	CASSPPTWEADTQYF
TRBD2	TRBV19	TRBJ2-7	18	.	TGTGCCAGTAGTACGCGTCCCGGGACTAGCGGGGGGGCCTACGAGCAGTACTTC	CASSTRPGTSGGAYEQYF